This T cell receptor (beta chain) was identified in a study of blood T cells in healthy people across ages. With a J-beta primer mix and a sample-barcoded 5' primer, a second PCR ran roughly 6 to 11 cycles. TCRdb independently ran MiXCR on the 5' RACE reads; one entry per CDR3 protein. The top ten hold approximately 14% of the sample, which has about 1.1 million distinct CDR3 sequences, under 40% seen once. The CDR3 contains 19 residues. J was trimmed by 2 bases and V by 4 bases; bases with no gene match: 17. CDR1 is SGDLS, CDR2 YYNGEE, per germline. As for this clonotype: Antigen specificity is unknown.

Overall study findings and caveats: Unsorted PBMCs ruled out conclusive naive versus antigen-experienced comparison. Diversity of TCR beta correlated strongly with naive T cell percentage.

Sequencing was performed on blood. This TCR came from a man aged 18 to 35 in good health. The chain links TRBV9 to TRBJ2-3; 9 bases line up with TRBD2. CDR3 residues: CASSFPRAGGDGNTDTQYF. CDR3 in DNA: TGTGCCAGCAGCTTCCCCCGAGCGGGGGGCGACGGGAACACAGATACGCAGTATTTT.